What follows is one TCR beta chain and its context. Participant-given clinical history determined each cohort assignment. The data were obtained in a study of blood T cell repertoires in COVID-19. In the study overall: PBMCs, B-cell-depleted T cells, or T cells provided the cDNA or gDNA that made up the material.

TCRdb keeps only in-frame clones here, not all; method: immunoSEQ multiplex PCR. The sample has 130,000 to 150,000 clones, 84% seen once. The TCR sequence derives from a woman in her fifties or sixties who had been exposed to COVID-19. The sequencing sample was made of PBMCs or T cells enriched from blood (not recorded which).

The CDR3 coding sequence is TGCGCCAGCAGTCAATCCCAATTGGCCACAGGGGCGTACTTC. Its protein product is CASSQSQLATGAYF. J is TRBJ2-7 and V is TRBV23-1; 7 nucleotides match TRBD1. TRBV23-1 is assigned to the ORF class and has an uncertain function. CDR3 size: 14 residues. The V segment lost 0 bases and the J segment 12 bases; nucleotides outside the gene matches: 11.